The T cell receptor (beta chain) under discussion was sequenced for a study of OX40 agonist ivuxolimab in advanced cancers. Study in general: Patients assigned to dose escalation were diagnosed with hepatocellular carcinoma, melanoma, renal cell or head and neck cancer. Findings and limits, study-wide: Among the least clonally expanded were partial responders at 0.1-3.0 mg/kg.

Some clones are missing from TCRdb's copy, which holds only in-frame ones; the method was immunoSEQ multiplex PCR. The data hold fewer than 95,000 clones, with around 90% observed a single time. As concerns this clone: The antigen remains unidentified.

The germline V gene has CDR1 SGHVS and CDR2 FQNEAQ. This CDR3 contains 16 residues. J was trimmed by 6 bases and V by 1 base; bases with no gene match: 6. This receptor was identified in an adult with an advanced solid tumor such as melanoma, head and neck, liver or kidney cancer. The chain joins TRBV7-8 to TRBJ2-1; 10 nucleotides match TRBD2. Sequencing was performed on CD4+ or CD8+ T cells sorted from blood, taken in a trial of the OX40 agonist ivuxolimab. Here the CDR3 reads CASSLGSSGSGNEQFF. DNA for the CDR3: TGTGCCAGCAGCTTAGGATCTAGCGGGAGTGGCAATGAGCAGTTCTTC.